Each of the 21 T cell receptor beta chains below was sequenced from the same sample in a study of PD-1 blockade in classical Hodgkin lymphoma. Data came from immunoSEQ multiplex PCR; TCRdb stores just in-frame clones and leaves some out. Of 15,000 to 20,000 clones listed, more than 75% are singletons. Every patient had relapsed following autologous stem cell transplantation, and cohorts differed in brentuximab vedotin exposure. Sequenced material: peripheral blood mononuclear cells (PBMCs), taken before the second cycle of nivolumab. The receptors stem from a human donor with classical Hodgkin lymphoma.

The chain carries TRBV5-4 and TRBJ2-3, with 7 bases that match TRBD1. With V trimmed by 4 bases and J by 5 bases, 10 bases remained unmatched. The CDR3 extends over 15 amino acids. Germline CDR1 and CDR2: SGHNT and YYREEE (reference sequence). CDR3 sequence (DNA): TGTGCCAGCAGCATTGACAGGGACGGTGTAGATACGCAGTATTTT. Protein product: CASSIDRDGVDTQYF.

This clone ranks as medium-sized (0.01 to 0.1%). This chain joins TRBV4-3 and TRBJ2-3; 9 bases match TRBD2. V dropped 2 bases and J dropped 8; count of bases not matched to a gene: 5. Germline CDR1 LGHNA, CDR2 YSLEER. The CDR3 contains 14 residues. CDR3 residues: CASSQWTSDPTQYF. The DNA of the CDR3 is TGCGCCAGCAGCCAATGGACTAGCGATCCTACGCAGTATTTT.

The V and J genes are TRBV5-3 and TRBJ2-7; no clear D. TRBV5-3 is treated as an ORF (open reading frame) with a function not yet certain. The length of the CDR3 is 14 residues. The V end was cut by 4 bases, the J end by 6 bases, with 17 bases between. The CDR3 loop is CARSVDGFIPEQYF. CDR3 DNA sequence: TGTGCCAGAAGCGTGGACGGGTTTATCCCCGAGCAGTACTTC.

V and J are TRBV6-5 and TRBJ1-4; D is uncertain. The CDR3 covers 14 residues. Germline CDR1 reads MNHEY; CDR2 reads SVGAGI. Trimming removed 5 bases at V and 8 bases at J, with 15 bases between. CDR3 DNA sequence: TGTGCCAGCAGTACTCAAAACCAGAAGGAAAAACTGTTTTTT. Translation: CASSTQNQKEKLFF.

This rearrangement joins TRBV7-2 to TRBJ1-4, with D possibly matching TRBD1 (5 bases). V was pared by 4 bases and J by 3 bases, with 9 bases between. CDR3 size: 14 residues. The germline V gene has CDR1 SGHTA and CDR2 FQGNSA. In nucleotides, the CDR3 is TGTGCCAGCAGCTCAGGGCTGCCTAATGAAAAACTGTTTTTT. It encodes CASSSGLPNEKLFF.

Written as DNA, the CDR3 is TGTGCCAGCAGTTTATCCGGGACAGGGTACAATGAGCAGTTCTTC. Its protein is CASSLSGTGYNEQFF. The J gene is TRBJ2-1, the V gene TRBV27; 9 nucleotides align to TRBD1. The CDR3 runs to 15 residues. The junction had 1 base not matched to a gene; V was cut back by 0 bases and J by 4 bases. Germline CDR1 MNHEY, CDR2 SMNVEV (reference sequence).

Turning to this clone: An end of the junction differs from the germline gene, which may be a read error. This chain links TRBV6-4 with TRBJ1-2; no reliable D call. The V gene's germline CDR1 is MRHNA and CDR2 SNTAGT. This CDR3 is built from 13 residues. The DNA of the CDR3 is TGTGCCAGCAGTTACTCAGAGGTCTATGGCTACACCTTC. Protein: CASSYSEVYGYTF.

To note about this clone: A much larger clone differs by one base, so this may be a read error. The sample carries other DNA sequences with the same CDR3. The chain links TRBV30 to TRBJ1-3; D ambiguous. The CDR3 length is 12 residues. CDR1 is GTSNPN, CDR2 SVGIG, per germline (reference sequence). Deletions cut 0 bases from V and 4 bases from J, with 4 bases between. The CDR3 coding sequence is TGTGCCTGGAGTGTATCCGGAAACACCATATATTTT. Protein sequence: CAWSVSGNTIYF.

The chain couples TRBV18 to TRBJ2-5, with TRBD2 matching over 8 bases. Germline V gene sequence: CDR1 KGHSH, CDR2 LQKENI. CDR3 length: 15 residues. Unmatched junction bases numbered 5, after V lost 3 bases and J lost 2 bases. This chain's CDR3 is CASSPGGGLQETQYF. DNA of the CDR3: TGTGCCAGCTCACCGGGCGGGGGGCTGCAAGAGACCCAGTACTTC.

The J gene is TRBJ2-4, the V gene TRBV7-9; maybe TRBD2 (6 bases). CDR3 length equals 14 residues. V was clipped by 6 bases and J by 1 base, with 10 bases between them. The germline CDR1 and CDR2 sequences are SEHNR and FQNEAQ (reference sequence). In DNA, the CDR3 is TGTGCCAGCAGGGAGGAGGGGGCCAAAAACATTCAGTACTTC. Protein: CASREEGAKNIQYF. The full variable domain, rest sourced from reference TRBV7-9 and TRBJ2-4, is DTGVSQNPRHKITKRGQNVTFRCDPISEHNRLYWYRQTLGQGPEFLTYFQNEAQLEKSRLLSDRFSAERPKGSFSTLEIQRTEQGDSAMYLCASREEGAKNIQYFGAGTRLSVL.

This chain joins TRBV10-2 and TRBJ1-1; D perhaps matches TRBD1 (6 bases). Trimming cost V 0 bases and J 6 bases, with 14 bases left between them. Germline CDR1 WSHSY, CDR2 SAAADI. The CDR3 is 15 residues long. The CDR3 region has the DNA TGCGCCAGCAGTGAGTCAAAGCGGGGGCGCTCTGAAGCTTTCTTT. The encoded protein is CASSESKRGRSEAFF.

The gene calls are TRBV29-1 and TRBJ2-5; D is unresolved. Germline V gene lookup returns CDR1 SQVTM and CDR2 ANQGSEA. Trimming stripped 3 bases from V and 5 bases from J, with 1 base between. The CDR3 contains 9 residues. CDR3 protein: CSVEETQYF. The CDR3, as DNA: TGCAGCGTTGAGGAGACCCAGTACTTC.

V gene TRBV27 combines with J gene TRBJ2-1; maybe TRBD1 (6 bases). The CDR3 length is 13 residues. The V and J ends lost 7 bases and 5 bases respectively, with 12 bases between them. Looked up from germline, CDR1 is MNHEY and CDR2 is SMNVEV (reference sequence). The CDR3 region is CASTMTGNNEQFF. CDR3 coding DNA: TGTGCCAGCACTATGACAGGAAACAATGAGCAGTTCTTC.

The genes are TRBV4-3 and TRBJ2-3; TRBD2 matches 10 bases. The CDR3 runs to 15 residues. The J segment lost 8 bases and the V segment lost 5 bases, leaving 10 bases of the junction unmatched. Germline CDR1 is LGHNA and CDR2 is YSLEER. CDR3 DNA: TGCGCCAGCAGCGAAGTCGGGACTAGCGCTGCTACGCAGTATTTT. Its translation is CASSEVGTSAATQYF.

This chain joins TRBV5-1 and TRBJ2-3; a possible D gene is TRBD1 (5 bases). CDR3 length equals 16 residues. Trimming stripped 1 base from V and 0 bases from J, with 12 bases between. Germline V lookup: CDR1 SGHRS, CDR2 YFSETQ. The CDR3 here is CASSLSQGASTDTQYF. For the CDR3, the DNA is TGCGCCAGCAGCTTGTCGCAAGGGGCTAGCACAGATACGCAGTATTTT.

V gene TRBV4-3 combines with J gene TRBJ2-5; D perhaps matches TRBD1 (6 bases). V was pared by 0 bases and J by 1 base, with 9 bases between. This CDR3 spans 15 amino acids. Germline-derived CDR1 and CDR2 are LGHNA and YSLEER. The CDR3 spells CASSQDLQGQETQYF. The CDR3 coding sequence is TGCGCCAGCAGCCAAGATCTACAGGGCCAAGAGACCCAGTACTTC.

The chain couples TRBV27 to TRBJ2-7; D gene ambiguous. Germline V CDR1 and CDR2: MNHEY, SMNVEV (reference sequence). The CDR3 runs 14 residues. Trimming cost V 4 bases and J 3 bases, with 13 bases left between them. CDR3 sequence reads: CASSWVSVGYEQYF. CDR3 DNA sequence: TGTGCCAGCAGTTGGGTCTCGGTCGGCTACGAGCAGTACTTC.

This clone was observed a single time. In the same sample, other DNA sequences code for this CDR3. The CDR3 region is CASSWDRDTGELFF. The CDR3 region has the DNA TGTGCCAGCAGTTGGGACAGGGATACCGGGGAGCTGTTTTTT. The gene calls are TRBV6-6 and TRBJ2-2; 9 bases fit TRBD1. This CDR3 has 14 residues. Germline CDR1 is MNHNY and CDR2 is SVGAGI (reference sequence). V gave up 4 bases and J gave up 5 bases; unmatched junction bases: 2.

The chain employs TRBV11-2 and TRBJ2-7, with TRBD1 as a possible D gene (6 bases). The CDR3 extends over 14 amino acids. Germline lookup yields CDR1 SGHAT and CDR2 FQNNGV. V lost 0 bases and J 2 bases, leaving 8 bases between the germline ends. The CDR3 loop reads CASSLDRGPYEQYF. Here the CDR3 DNA reads TGTGCCAGCAGCTTAGACAGGGGACCCTACGAGCAGTACTTC.

In its sample, this clone was seen a few times. This rearrangement joins TRBV7-9 to TRBJ2-4; TRBD1 matches 9 bases. CDR1 and CDR2 from the germline V gene are SEHNR and FQNEAQ (reference sequence). Trimming took 5 bases from V and 7 from J; bases not matched to a gene: 12. The CDR3 runs 16 residues. This CDR3 reads CASSEGQGLLVNIQYF. The CDR3 bases are TGTGCCAGCAGCGAGGGACAGGGCCTACTGGTGAACATTCAGTACTTC. Drawing the rest from reference TRBV7-9 and TRBJ2-4, the complete variable domain is DTGVSQNPRHKITKRGQNVTFRCDPISEHNRLYWYRQTLGQGPEFLTYFQNEAQLEKSRLLSDRFSAERPKGSFSTLEIQRTEQGDSAMYLCASSEGQGLLVNIQYFGAGTRLSVL.

The chain employs TRBV7-9 and TRBJ2-7; 8 positions match TRBD1. The CDR3 consists of 15 residues. Germline V gives CDR1 SEHNR, CDR2 FQNEAQ (reference sequence). V trimming: 2 bases; J trimming: 2 bases; junction bases outside the gene matches: 5. The CDR3 nucleotides are TGTGCCAGCAGCTTACTAGGACAGGGAACCTACGAGCAGTACTTC. This gives the protein CASSLLGQGTYEQYF.